The 24 T cell receptor beta chains in this list originate from one sample, sequenced in a study of early T cells in non-severe SARS-CoV-2 infection. One entry per CDR3 protein, called by TCRdb with MiXCR from the 5' RACE reads. The top ten clones hold 4.7% of a sample with roughly 75,000 distinct CDR3 sequences, roughly 10% of them seen once. Source material: whole blood. Receptors were obtained from an adult who was a healthcare worker with PCR-confirmed SARS-CoV-2 infection or an uninfected control (not recorded which).

The table lists this clonotype with a few counts. The chain couples TRBV7-9 to TRBJ2-7; the D gene is possibly TRBD1 (6 bases). The V end was cut by 3 bases, the J end by 5 bases, with 11 bases between. The CDR3 is 13 residues long. Germline loops: CDR1 SEHNR, CDR2 FQNEAQ (reference sequence). CDR3 amino acids: CASSFPGEDEQYF. DNA for the CDR3: TGTGCCAGCAGCTTTCCAGGGGAAGACGAGCAGTACTTC.

The chain has TRBV20-1 and TRBJ2-5, with 13 bases matching TRBD2. The V gene's germline CDR1 is DFQATT and CDR2 SNEGSKA (reference sequence). The CDR3 totals 14 residues. V lost 3 bases, J lost 5 bases, and 3 bases stayed unmatched. The CDR3 reads CSASRLAGGETQYF. As DNA, the CDR3 is TGCAGTGCTAGCAGACTAGCGGGGGGCGAGACCCAGTACTTC.

This clonotype was found a few times. For the CDR3, the DNA is TGTGCCAGCAGCCCCGCCCGGACAGGGCACCAGCCCCAGCATTTT. It translates to CASSPARTGHQPQHF. The chain combines TRBV7-8 with TRBJ1-5, with 8 bases matching TRBD1. The germline gives CDR1 SGHVS, CDR2 FQNEAQ. V gave up 5 bases and J gave up 7 bases; unmatched junction bases: 10. The CDR3 runs 15 residues.

Ten or more counts support this clonotype. The gene calls are TRBV7-6 and TRBJ2-1; TRBD2 agrees at 9 bases. V gave up 0 bases and J gave up 5 bases; unmatched junction bases: 5. Germline V lookup: CDR1 SGHVS, CDR2 FNYEAQ. This CDR3 has 16 residues. DNA for the CDR3: TGTGCCAGCAGCTTAGCTATGCGGGGGGGCCACAATGAGCAGTTCTTC. It translates to CASSLAMRGGHNEQFF.

This clonotype was detected many times. The gene calls are TRBV5-1 and TRBJ1-2; D call uncertain. Germline V gene data show CDR1 as SGHRS and CDR2 as YFSETQ. This CDR3 region has 15 residues. V was pared by 5 bases and J by 2 bases, with 16 bases between. CDR3 in amino acids: CASSSSGKGNYGYTF. The CDR3 DNA follows: TGCGCCAGCAGTTCGTCGGGGAAAGGAAACTATGGCTACACCTTC.

This chain links TRBV12-3 or TRBV12-4 with TRBJ2-5, with 8 bases fitting TRBD1. The length of the CDR3 is 16 residues. After removal of 3 bases from V and 0 bases from J, the junction contained 6 bases not matched to a gene. This CDR3 is CASSLLTGAYQETQYF. The CDR3 coding sequence is TGTGCCAGCAGTTTGTTGACAGGGGCGTACCAAGAGACCCAGTACTTC.

CDR3 bases: TGTGCCATCAGGGACAGTACCTACGAGCAGTACTTC. It translates to CAIRDSTYEQYF. The chain carries TRBV10-3 and TRBJ2-7; D might be TRBD1 (6 bases). The CDR3 runs to 12 residues. CDR1 ENHRY and CDR2 SYGVKD come from the germline V gene. Trimming removed 6 bases at V and 2 bases at J, with 8 bases between.

The chain has TRBV4-2 and TRBJ2-5; D is uncertain. Germline CDR1 is LGHNA and CDR2 is YNFKEQ. The CDR3 has 15 residues. The ends were cut back, 0 bases at V and 1 base at J, with 9 bases in the middle. The CDR3 DNA reads as TGTGCCAGCAGCCAAGATGGTCAACTCCAAGAGACCCAGTACTTC. Amino acids: CASSQDGQLQETQYF.

The V call is TRBV25-1, the J call TRBJ1-1; D unclear. Germline loops: CDR1 MGHDK, CDR2 SYGVNS. Trimming stripped 7 bases from V and 6 bases from J, with 15 bases between. The CDR3 is made up of 13 amino acids. Here the CDR3 reads CASTLAVFAEAFF. The CDR3 bases are TGTGCCAGCACCCTGGCGGTATTCGCTGAAGCTTTCTTT. Full variable domain (remainder filled in from reference TRBV25-1 and TRBJ1-1): EADIYQTPRYLVIGTGKKITLECSQTMGHDKMYWYQQDPGMELHLIHYSYGVNSTEKGDLSSESTVSRIRTEHFPLTLESARPSHTSQYLCASTLAVFAEAFFGQGTRLTVV.

This clonotype appeared a few times. This chain uses TRBV2 with TRBJ2-7; TRBD1 aligns across 10 bases. The CDR3 extends over 14 amino acids. V was pared by 5 bases and J by 4 bases, with 5 bases of the junction left unmatched. CDR1 is SNHLY and CDR2 is FYNNEI in the germline V gene. The CDR3 is CASSIPGQGYEQYF. The CDR3 coding sequence is TGTGCCAGCAGTATACCGGGACAGGGGTACGAGCAGTACTTC.

This clonotype was detected many times. The chain joins TRBV2 to TRBJ1-4; D unresolved. Germline assignment: CDR1 SNHLY and CDR2 FYNNEI. V lost 6 bases and J 0 bases, leaving 11 bases between the germline ends. The CDR3 is 15 residues long. Here the CDR3 reads CASRVNSATNEKLFF. CDR3 nucleotides: TGTGCCAGCAGGGTGAACAGTGCAACTAATGAAAAACTGTTTTTT.

The table lists this clonotype with many counts. This chain joins TRBV7-6 and TRBJ1-2, with 7 bases lining up with TRBD1. CDR3 length: 15 residues. Trimming took 1 base from V and 4 from J; bases not matched to a gene: 6. CDR1 and CDR2 from the germline V gene are SGHVS and FNYEAQ. DNA for the CDR3: TGTGCCAGCAGCTTAGGGCCGGGACAGCCCTATGGCTACACCTTC. Its translation: CASSLGPGQPYGYTF.

V gene TRBV4-1 combines with J gene TRBJ1-4, with D possibly matching TRBD1 (5 bases). The CDR3 runs 15 residues. Trimming took 1 base from V and 8 from J, leaving 14 bases between them. From germline, CDR1 is MGHRA and CDR2 YSYEKL. For the CDR3, the DNA is TGCGCCAGCAGCCAAGTGTTAGGGGCCAGAGAAAAACTGTTTTTT. Amino acid sequence: CASSQVLGAREKLFF.

The chain is built from TRBV13 and TRBJ1-6, with a tentative D call TRBD1 (6 bases). V gave up 5 bases and J gave up 7 bases, with 15 bases separating them. CDR1 PRHDT and CDR2 FYEKMQ come from the germline V gene (reference sequence). The CDR3 covers 15 residues. The CDR3 DNA follows: TGTGCCAGCAGCCTAACAGGGATCCCGAATTCACCCCTCCACTTT. This translates into CASSLTGIPNSPLHF. Looking up the rest from reference TRBV13 and TRBJ1-6 gives the full variable domain: AAGVIQSPRHLIKEKRETATLKCYPIPRHDTVYWYQQGPGQDPQFLISFYEKMQSDKGSIPDRFSAQQFSDYHSELNMSSLELGDSALYFCASSLTGIPNSPLHFGNGTRLTVT.

In its sample, this clonotype was seen a few times. The chain joins TRBV18 to TRBJ2-4; D could derive from TRBD1 or TRBD2 (5 bases each). Trimming shortened V by 3 bases and J by 0 bases, and 15 bases separated the two germline ends. Germline CDR1 reads KGHSH; CDR2 reads LQKENI. CDR3 size: 17 residues. The CDR3: CASSPRDGGIAKNIQYF. For the CDR3, the DNA is TGTGCCAGCTCACCGAGGGACGGTGGAATAGCCAAAAACATTCAGTACTTC. The whole variable domain, filled in from reference TRBV18 and TRBJ2-4, reads NAGVMQNPRHLVRRRGQEARLRCSPMKGHSHVYWYRQLPEEGLKFMVYLQKENIIDESGMPKERFSAEFPKEGPSILRIQQVVRGDSAAYFCASSPRDGGIAKNIQYFGAGTRLSVL.

This chain uses TRBV4-1 with TRBJ2-1; 8 nucleotides agree with TRBD2. CDR1 and CDR2 (germline): MGHRA, YSYEKL. After removal of 1 base from V and 0 bases from J, the junction contained 8 bases not matched to a gene. The length of the CDR3 is 18 residues. The CDR3 nucleotides read TGCGCCAGCAGCCAAGGGTTTCGGCGGGGGGACTCCTACAATGAGCAGTTCTTC. It yields the protein CASSQGFRRGDSYNEQFF.

The chain has TRBV2 and TRBJ2-5; tentatively, D is TRBD2 (6 bases). V was cut by 7 bases and J by 9 bases, with 21 bases left in between. The CDR3 contains 14 residues. CDR1 and CDR2 from the germline V gene are SNHLY and FYNNEI. The CDR3 protein is CASTPTSSLIAQYF. CDR3 nucleotides: TGTGCCAGCACGCCCACTAGCTCCCTCATCGCCCAGTACTTC.

CDR3: CASSYRGPTNTEAFF. CDR3 in DNA: TGTGCCAGCAGCTACAGGGGCCCCACTAACACTGAAGCTTTCTTT. The chain has TRBV7-8 and TRBJ1-1; 7 bases agree with TRBD1. The germline CDR1 and CDR2 sequences are SGHVS and FQNEAQ. The CDR3 has 15 amino acids. The V gene end was trimmed by 4 bases and the J gene end by 2 bases; junction bases not matched to a gene: 7.

CDR3 DNA sequence: TGTGCCAGCAATATAGACAGGGAGCGGCAGCCCCAGCATTTT. This encodes CASNIDRERQPQHF. V and J are TRBV6-2 or TRBV6-3 and TRBJ1-5; 7 bases fit TRBD1. The junction had 10 bases not matched to a gene; V was cut back by 7 bases and J by 7 bases. The length of the CDR3 is 14 residues. CDR1 MNHEY and CDR2 SVGEGT come from the germline V gene.

This clonotype was found many times. The rearrangement links TRBV10-3 to TRBJ2-3; D uncertain. V was pared by 3 bases and J by 3 bases, with 7 bases between. The CDR3 is 13 residues long. The germline CDR1 and CDR2 sequences are ENHRY and SYGVKD. DNA for the CDR3: TGTGCCATCAGTGAAGCCGGTACAGATACGCAGTATTTT. Its translation is CAISEAGTDTQYF.

This clonotype was detected many times. The chain has TRBV14 and TRBJ1-1; D not certain. Germline lookup yields CDR1 SGHDN and CDR2 FVKESK. The ends were cut back, 3 bases at V and 1 base at J, with 15 bases in the middle. This CDR3 is 16 amino acids long. DNA for the CDR3: TGTGCCAGCAGCCATCCGAGGGCGATACCGAACACTGAAGCTTTCTTT. It codes for CASSHPRAIPNTEAFF.

In this sample, this clonotype turned up many times. The chain combines TRBV29-1 with TRBJ2-7; maybe TRBD1 (5 bases). The V gene's germline CDR1 is SQVTM and CDR2 ANQGSEA. Trimming took off 6 bases at V and 3 bases at J, with 12 bases between the two ends. This CDR3 has 12 residues. The CDR3 spells CSVETDSYEQYF. CDR3 nucleotides: TGCAGCGTCGAAACCGACAGCTACGAGCAGTACTTC.

This clonotype was observed at least ten times. The J gene is TRBJ1-1, the V gene TRBV5-4; 8 positions agree with TRBD1. The germline CDR1 and CDR2 sequences are SGHNT and YYREEE (reference sequence). This CDR3 is built from 16 residues. J was trimmed by 4 bases and V by 5 bases; bases with no gene match: 13. This CDR3 is CASSPLQVQGGTEAFF. The CDR3 region has the DNA TGTGCCAGCAGTCCTCTGCAAGTACAGGGGGGCACTGAAGCTTTCTTT.

CDR3 in amino acids: CASSSRSLIYGYTF. The CDR3 DNA reads as TGTGCCAGCAGCTCCCGGAGTTTAATCTATGGCTACACCTTC. The chain has TRBV5-6 and TRBJ1-2; unclear D gene. V lost 3 bases to trimming and J lost 4 bases, with 13 bases between them. CDR1 is SGHDT, CDR2 YYEEEE, per germline. This CDR3 region has 14 residues.